The clone carrying this T cell receptor (beta chain) was picked up a small number of times. The data derive from a study of T-cell memory formation after mild COVID-19. TCRdb processed the 5' RACE reads anew with MiXCR; each CDR3 protein has one entry. The sample consists of 400,000 to 500,000 distinct CDR3 sequences, 20% of them appearing once. This receptor was identified in an adult woman who had mild COVID-19 (a few samples of this study predate the infection). Cell type and time point are not known. The sequenced material came from PBMCs or a T cell subset sorted from them (not recorded which).

The CDR3 spells CASSFAGRQPQHF. The DNA of the CDR3 is TGTGCCAGCAGCTTCGCGGGACGCCAGCCCCAGCATTTT. The rearrangement joins TRBV5-6 to TRBJ1-5; D perhaps matches TRBD1 (5 bases). The germline gives CDR1 SGHDT, CDR2 YYEEEE. The CDR3 has 13 residues. With 2 bases removed from V and 7 bases from J, the gap between germline ends came to 10 bases.